The 22 T cell receptor beta chains listed next were all sequenced from one sample in a study of cytomegalovirus exposure and HLA in healthy donors (dated by TCRdb to about 2017). Preparation of the library involved the immunoSEQ multiplex PCR assay. For the multiplex PCR, a mixture combining 60 forward primers for TCR Vbeta segments and 13 reverse primers for TCR Jbeta segments was used. Drawn from immuneACCESS, this table holds only the in-frame rearrangements with V and J called that TCRdb kept. Clones are partly lost; checked studies trace under half to an unresolved V gene and leave the rest unexplained. The sample profile shows hundreds of thousands of clones; roughly 78% of them were found once. Of the sample, about 0.5% falls within the top ten clones. Sequences were obtained from PBMCs. These receptors were taken from a boy aged 10-17 years in good health and CMV-seronegative.

The rearrangement uses TRBV10-3 and TRBJ1-3; TRBD1 is a possible D gene (5 bases). The germline V gene encodes CDR1 ENHRY and CDR2 SYGVKD. V was shortened by 7 bases and J by 1 base, with 5 bases between the two germline ends. This CDR3 is built from 12 residues. CDR3 nucleotide sequence: TGTGCCATCAAGGGGTCTGGAAACACCATATATTTT. Its protein is CAIKGSGNTIYF.

The V gene is TRBV9, the J gene TRBJ2-7, with 9 bases fitting TRBD2. The V gene end was trimmed by 4 bases and the J gene end by 2 bases; junction bases not matched to a gene: 4. The CDR3 is 14 amino acids. Germline V CDR1 and CDR2: SGDLS, YYNGEE. This CDR3 reads CASSPSGVPYEQYF. As DNA, the CDR3 is TGTGCCAGCAGCCCTAGCGGGGTACCCTACGAGCAGTACTTC.

This clone was seen only once. J is TRBJ2-5 and V is TRBV4-1, with D perhaps matching TRBD1 (6 bases). Trimming stripped 1 base from V and 1 base from J, with 13 bases between. The CDR3 loop spans 16 amino acids. The germline V gene encodes CDR1 MGHRA and CDR2 YSYEKL. The CDR3 region is CASSQGVGGRQETQYF. CDR3 DNA sequence: TGCGCCAGCAGCCAAGGCGTAGGGGGTCGCCAAGAGACCCAGTACTTC.

The rearrangement uses TRBV7-2 and TRBJ1-5, with D possibly being TRBD1 (6 bases). Germline V gene data show CDR1 as SGHTA and CDR2 as FQGNSA. This CDR3 region has 12 residues. V gave up 3 bases and J gave up 6 bases, with 6 bases separating them. The CDR3 loop reads CASSLDSQPQHF. The CDR3 region has the DNA TGTGCCAGCAGCTTGGACAGTCAGCCCCAGCATTTT. The whole variable domain, filled in from reference TRBV7-2 and TRBJ1-5, reads GAGVSQSPSNKVTEKGKDVELRCDPISGHTALYWYRQSLGQGLEFLIYFQGNSAPDKSGLPSDRFSAERTGGSVSTLTIQRTQQEDSAVYLCASSLDSQPQHFGDGTRLSIL.

This chain joins TRBV14 and TRBJ2-5, with 12 bases lining up with TRBD2. The V gene's germline CDR1 is SGHDN and CDR2 FVKESK. After removal of 4 bases from V and 2 bases from J, the junction contained 5 bases not matched to a gene. The CDR3 sequence is 16 residues long. CDR3 loop: CASSPRTSGVQETQYF. The CDR3 DNA reads TGTGCCAGCAGCCCTAGGACTAGCGGGGTTCAAGAGACCCAGTACTTC.

The J gene is TRBJ1-3, the V gene TRBV19, with TRBD1 identical over 7 bases. In germline, CDR1 is LNHDA, CDR2 SQIVND (reference sequence). Losses at the gene ends were 4 bases for V and 2 bases for J; bases not matched to a gene: 2. This CDR3 comprises 14 residues. CDR3 amino acids: CASSSQGAGNTIYF. In DNA form, the CDR3 reads TGTGCCAGTAGTAGCCAGGGGGCTGGAAACACCATATATTTT.

This chain links TRBV5-4 with TRBJ2-5; tentatively, D is TRBD1 (6 bases). V lost 1 base, J lost 5 bases, and 12 bases lay in between. The CDR3 extends over 14 amino acids. Germline V lookup: CDR1 SGHNT, CDR2 YYREEE (reference sequence). CDR3 nucleotides: TGTGCCAGCAGCTTGCAGGGGAGTACGGAGACCCAGTACTTC. Residues: CASSLQGSTETQYF.

This sequence joins TRBV5-5 and TRBJ1-1, with D perhaps TRBD1 (5 bases). Trimming stripped 3 bases from V and 6 bases from J, with 15 bases between. This CDR3 contains 14 residues. Germline loops: CDR1 SGHKS, CDR2 YYEKEE (reference sequence). This CDR3 is CASSSGLGEAEAFF. As DNA, the CDR3 is TGTGCCAGCAGCTCGGGACTGGGGGAGGCTGAAGCTTTCTTT. Full variable domain (rest looked up from reference TRBV5-5 and TRBJ1-1): DAGVTQSPTHLIKTRGQQVTLRCSPISGHKSVSWYQQVLGQGPQFIFQYYEKEERGRGNFPDRFSARQFPNYSSELNVNALLLGDSALYLCASSSGLGEAEAFFGQGTRLTVV.

CDR3 nucleotide sequence: TGTGCCAGCTCACCAGGACAGGGCGGTGAAGCTTTCTTT. Translation: CASSPGQGGEAFF. The chain carries TRBV18 and TRBJ1-1, with 8 bases identical to TRBD1. Per the germline V gene, CDR1 is KGHSH and CDR2 is LQKENI. J gave up 7 bases and V 2 bases, and 3 bases lay outside the gene matches. This CDR3 comprises 13 residues.

The chain recombines TRBV7-2 with TRBJ1-1; weak D call: TRBD1 (5 bases). The germline V gene has CDR1 SGHTA and CDR2 FQGNSA. The CDR3 has 16 amino acids. V dropped 0 bases and J dropped 0 bases, with 11 bases sitting between them. CDR3 bases: TGTGCCAGCAGCTTAGCAGGGGCCGTCCTGAACACTGAAGCTTTCTTT. Translated, it gives CASSLAGAVLNTEAFF.

This chain connects TRBV30 to TRBJ1-2; 10 nucleotides agree with TRBD1. This CDR3 spans 15 amino acids. V was clipped by 3 bases and J by 2 bases; unmatched bases: 6. CDR1 GTSNPN and CDR2 SVGIG come from the germline V gene (reference sequence). CDR3 coding DNA: TGTGCCTGGAGGGAACCGGGACAGGGGAACTATGGCTACACCTTC. Its protein product is CAWREPGQGNYGYTF.

The genes are TRBV5-1 and TRBJ2-5, with D possibly matching TRBD2 (5 bases). V lost 4 bases and J lost 1, with 11 bases in between. Germline assignment: CDR1 SGHRS and CDR2 YFSETQ. The CDR3 is 14 residues long. CDR3 DNA sequence: TGCGCCAGCAGCGGTCGGACTTCCCAAGAGACCCAGTACTTC. It encodes CASSGRTSQETQYF.

The J gene is TRBJ2-5, the V gene TRBV5-1, with D maybe TRBD1 (6 bases). TRBJ2-7 matches the DNA end more closely, so the J call is doubtful. The CDR3 has 14 amino acids. Germline CDR1 and CDR2: SGHRS and YFSETQ. In DNA, the CDR3 is TGCGCCAGCAGCTTGGAGGGGGAGCCCTACGAGCAGTACTTC. Protein: CASSLEGEPYEQYF.

The CDR3 DNA follows: TGTGCCTTGGAGAAAGGGGGGGGCCTCTCTGGGGCCAACGTCCTGACTTTC. Encoded protein: CALEKGGGLSGANVLTF. The V gene is TRBV30, the J gene TRBJ2-6; tentative D call: TRBD2 (7 bases). The length of the CDR3 is 17 residues. Deletions cut 7 bases from V and 0 bases from J, with 19 bases between. Germline-derived CDR1 and CDR2 are GTSNPN and SVGIG (reference sequence). The whole variable domain, filled in from reference TRBV30 and TRBJ2-6, reads SQTIHQWPATLVQPVGSPLSLECTVEGTSNPNLYWYRQAAGRGLQLLFYSVGIGQISSEVPQNLSASRPQDRQFILSSKKLLLSDSGFYLCALEKGGGLSGANVLTFGAGSRLTVL.

The chain combines TRBV9 with TRBJ1-2, with 7 nucleotides matching TRBD1. Germline V lookup: CDR1 SGDLS, CDR2 YYNGEE. After removal of 3 bases from V and 4 bases from J, the junction contained 6 bases not matched to a gene. CDR3 length equals 14 residues. CDR3 amino acids: CASSGTGAGYGYTF. CDR3 in DNA: TGTGCCAGCAGCGGAACAGGGGCGGGCTATGGCTACACCTTC.

The chain couples TRBV7-5 to TRBJ1-2. TRBV7-5 is termed a pseudogene. There are 15 residues in the CDR3. The DNA for the CDR3 is TGTGCCAGAAGCTTTACAGGAGGGGCCGCCTATGGCTACACCTTC. Protein: CARSFTGGAAYGYTF.

This clone was seen a single time. The rearrangement uses TRBV4-1 and TRBJ2-1, with 9 bases identical to TRBD2. Germline V gene sequence: CDR1 MGHRA, CDR2 YSYEKL. V was clipped by 2 bases and J by 7 bases; unmatched bases: 15. The CDR3 is 18 amino acids. Here the CDR3 reads CASSQRFSGSGVRNEQFF. The CDR3 DNA follows: TGCGCCAGCAGCCAACGTTTTAGCGGGAGTGGGGTTAGAAATGAGCAGTTCTTC.

V and J are TRBV5-1 and TRBJ2-7, with 11 bases that match TRBD2. This CDR3 has 17 residues. J was trimmed by 0 bases and V by 2 bases; bases with no gene match: 7. The germline gives CDR1 SGHRS, CDR2 YFSETQ. CDR3 DNA: TGCGCCAGCAGCTTTCCCCCAACTAGCGGGAGCTCCTACGAGCAGTACTTC. This sequence encodes CASSFPPTSGSSYEQYF.

This clone was recorded a few times. V gene TRBV29-1 combines with J gene TRBJ1-3; 7 bases are shared with TRBD1. The CDR3 is 14 amino acids. The V segment lost 7 bases and the J segment 3 bases; nucleotides outside the gene matches: 9. In germline, CDR1 is SQVTM, CDR2 ANQGSEA. The CDR3 reads CSALTGSRGNTIYF. The CDR3 nucleotides read TGCAGCGCACTGACAGGGAGTCGTGGAAACACCATATATTTT.

CDR3 DNA sequence: TGTGCCAGCAAGGTTCGGCGGGGCAATGAGCAGTTCTTC. Protein: CASKVRRGNEQFF. The V and J genes are TRBV6-5 and TRBJ2-1; D is possibly TRBD2 (6 bases). The germline V gene encodes CDR1 MNHEY and CDR2 SVGAGI. The length of the CDR3 is 13 residues. Trimming stripped 7 bases from V and 6 bases from J, with 13 bases between.

V is TRBV6-5 and J is TRBJ2-7, with unresolved D. The germline V and J ends were trimmed by 5 bases and 2 bases, with 13 bases remaining between them. The CDR3 is 14 residues long. Germline CDR1 and CDR2: MNHEY and SVGAGI. The CDR3 protein is CASSARNPTYEQYF. For the CDR3, the DNA is TGTGCCAGCAGTGCCAGGAACCCCACCTACGAGCAGTACTTC.

The V gene is TRBV27, the J gene TRBJ1-1; D call uncertain. Trimming stripped 3 bases from V and 2 bases from J, with 7 bases between. Germline CDR1 MNHEY, CDR2 SMNVEV (reference sequence). The CDR3 covers 13 residues. CDR3 coding DNA: TGTGCCAGCAGTTTTAGCGAAAACACTGAAGCTTTCTTT. It yields the protein CASSFSENTEAFF.